One sample yielded the 10 T cell receptor beta chains listed below, sequenced in a study of blood T cell repertoires in COVID-19. TCRdb's table, derived via immunoSEQ multiplex PCR, lists solely in-frame clones and lacks some. Of 200,000 to 250,000 clones in the sample, roughly 90% were seen once. Sequencing was carried out using peripheral blood. The source of these receptors is a man over 45 with COVID-19, enrolled during active disease.

The sample holds one count of this clone. The chain has TRBV30 and TRBJ1-2; a possible D gene is TRBD1 (6 bases). The CDR3 is made up of 13 amino acids. Trimming removed 4 bases at V and 7 bases at J, with 16 bases between. The germline V gene has CDR1 GTSNPN and CDR2 SVGIG (reference sequence). The CDR3 sequence is CAWTGQGLLGYTF. The CDR3 region has the DNA TGTGCCTGGACGGGGCAGGGGCTACTTGGCTACACCTTC.

The chain carries TRBV19 and TRBJ2-3, with a tentative D call TRBD1 (6 bases). This CDR3 region has 16 residues. The V gene lost 7 bases and the J gene lost 10 bases, with 27 bases spanning the gap. Germline V lookup: CDR1 LNHDA, CDR2 SQIVND (reference sequence). The CDR3 here is CASNNLQGGGKSAQYF. For the CDR3, the DNA is TGTGCCAGTAACAACCTACAGGGTGGGGGTAAGAGTGCGCAGTATTTT.

This chain connects TRBV4-2 to TRBJ1-6, with a tentative D call TRBD1 (5 bases). Per the germline V gene, CDR1 is LGHNA and CDR2 is YNFKEQ. The CDR3 is made up of 16 amino acids. V was pared by 1 base and J by 6 bases, with 13 bases between. The CDR3 here is CASSQAQVIGNSPLHF. CDR3 coding DNA: TGTGCCAGCAGCCAAGCACAGGTCATCGGTAATTCACCCCTCCACTTT.

The genes are TRBV18 and TRBJ2-5; D is undetermined. V lost 2 bases to trimming and J lost 5 bases, with 9 bases between them. CDR1 and CDR2 from the germline V gene are KGHSH and LQKENI. This CDR3 is built from 13 residues. The DNA of the CDR3 is TGTGCCAGCTCACCATCTGCGGCGGAGACCCAGTACTTC. Translated, it gives CASSPSAAETQYF.

The chain joins TRBV30 to TRBJ1-5; the D gene is possibly TRBD1 (5 bases). Trimming shortened V by 2 bases and J by 4 bases, and 12 bases separated the two germline ends. Germline V gene sequence: CDR1 GTSNPN, CDR2 SVGIG (reference sequence). The CDR3 has 14 amino acids. In DNA form, the CDR3 reads TGTGCCTGGAGTCCACTGGGGCGGAATCAGCCCCAGCATTTT. This gives the protein CAWSPLGRNQPQHF.

This clone was seen a single time. The chain couples TRBV3-1 (or the pseudogene TRBV3-2) to TRBJ1-3; D gene ambiguous. Germline CDR1 LGHDT, CDR2 YNNKEL (reference sequence). The ends were cut back, 8 bases at V and 1 base at J, with 9 bases in the middle. CDR3 length: 13 amino acids. The CDR3 region has the DNA TGTGCCAGCCGGAGGTCTTCTGGAAACACCATATATTTT. It is translated as CASRRSSGNTIYF.

This chain joins TRBV27 and TRBJ2-7, with a tentative D call TRBD1 (6 bases). The germline V gene has CDR1 MNHEY and CDR2 SMNVEV (reference sequence). The length of the CDR3 is 18 residues. Trimming shortened V by 6 bases and J by 2 bases, and 26 bases separated the two germline ends. The CDR3 nucleotides are TGTGCCAGCAGCCCCCTGCGGACAGCAGATTACGAGGCCTACGAGCAGTACTTC. It translates to CASSPLRTADYEAYEQYF.

The chain is built from TRBV19 and TRBJ1-2; TRBD1 agrees at 7 bases. The CDR3 totals 13 residues. With 5 bases clipped from V and 5 bases from J, the junction kept 5 bases outside the gene matches. Germline values: CDR1 LNHDA, CDR2 SQIVND (reference sequence). The chain's CDR3 is CASSPGQAYGYTF. CDR3 sequence (DNA): TGTGCCAGTAGTCCCGGACAGGCATATGGCTACACCTTC.

This sequence joins TRBV4-2 and TRBJ2-3; a weak D match, TRBD2 (6 bases). Per germline, CDR1 LGHNA and CDR2 YNFKEQ. This CDR3 region has 16 residues. V lost 0 bases to trimming and J lost 4 bases, with 14 bases between them. This chain's CDR3 is CASSQDNGRTSDTQYF. CDR3 DNA: TGTGCCAGCAGCCAAGATAACGGGAGAACGTCAGATACGCAGTATTTT.

The J gene is TRBJ2-5, the V gene TRBV12-3 or TRBV12-4, with D possibly matching TRBD2 (5 bases). Trimming shortened V by 2 bases and J by 2 bases, and 6 bases separated the two germline ends. This CDR3 comprises 13 residues. The chain's CDR3 is CASSLTRQETQYF. The CDR3 DNA reads TGTGCCAGCAGTTTAACTAGACAAGAGACCCAGTACTTC.